This T cell receptor (beta chain) was sequenced for a study of identical twins. Germline loops: CDR1 GTSNPN, CDR2 SVGIG (reference sequence). The CDR3 has 14 amino acids. V lost 5 bases and J 2 bases, leaving 14 bases between the germline ends. TCRdb analysed the 5' RACE reads with MiXCR anew, one entry per CDR3 protein. This sample has 450,000 to 650,000 distinct CDR3 sequences; around 9.6% occur once, and the top ten carry around 3.2%. This clonotype appeared a few times. The same data also went into a second study, on yellow fever vaccine responses in identical twins.

Sequenced input: PBMCs. The receptor comes from a woman in her late teens or twenties in good health. The rearrangement links TRBV30 to TRBJ2-3, with D perhaps matching TRBD2 (5 bases). Here the CDR3 reads CAWSSAGLTDTQYF. The CDR3 coding sequence is TGTGCCTGGTCCTCGGCGGGTCTCACAGATACGCAGTATTTT.